This T cell receptor beta chain was sequenced in a study of shared clonotypes between healthy human individuals. V trimming: 5 bases; J trimming: 2 bases; junction bases outside the gene matches: 6. The CDR3 covers 16 residues. Germline V CDR1 and CDR2: SGHTA, FQGNSA. Repertoires were generated with immunoSEQ multiplex PCR, while TCRdb's copy carries only in-frame clones and drops some. The profile covers roughly 1 million clones, with around 78% appearing a single time and about 0.52% taken by the ten largest. The material sequenced was memory CD4+ T cells from PBMCs. Subset denoted: CD45RA-negative fraction. The TCR was taken from a man aged 18 to 30 in good health. Some clones in this sample may be carry-over from other donors' samples. The gene calls are TRBV7-2 and TRBJ2-7; 13 nucleotides agree with TRBD2. The CDR3: CASSPGTSGVTYEQYF. DNA for the CDR3: TGTGCCAGCAGCCCCGGGACTAGCGGGGTAACCTACGAGCAGTACTTC.